This T cell receptor (beta chain) derives from a study of cytomegalovirus exposure and HLA in healthy donors (dated by TCRdb to the late 2010s). About the full investigation: An earlier analysis of some 550 of the donors reported about 250 Gb of sequence data and about 100 million unique TCR beta sequences from some 180 million T cells. All discovery cohort repertoires had been generated using a single sequencing platform. The T cell repertoires of roughly 660 subjects were profiled by immunosequencing and related to cytomegalovirus serostatus. To study patterns of TCR occurrence, a later analysis re-analyzed previously published TCR beta repertoires from around 700 donors and added high-resolution HLA genotyping. Of the roughly 400 genotyped donors, 65% to 90% fell in the genetic ancestry cluster associated with self-reported Caucasian donors. In an earlier analysis of 500 to 650 of the donors, high-throughput TCR beta sequencing was used to judge whether each TCR beta V gene segment behaved as functional or pseudogenic. The aim of the study was to test whether cataloging public T cell receptors could identify signatures of past pathogen exposure. To predict cytomegalovirus infection status, the study combined high-throughput TCR immunosequencing, statistical association of individual TCRs with disease status, and machine learning. Among 398 genotyped donors of the cohort, an average of roughly 240,000 unique TCR beta nucleotide sequences were sequenced per donor, around a sixth of them non-productive. A separate validation cohort of approximately 120 different subjects was used in addition to the roughly 670-subject first cohort. A later genetic analysis used genome-wide SNP genotypes for about 60% of the 666 donors, treating that subset as a discovery cohort. An early release that covered about 600 HLA-typed donors contained about 300 gigabases of sequencing data and around 85 million unique TCR sequences. Donor age, sex, ethnicity and CMV serostatus were compiled alongside the repertoire data. Rather than using new phenotypic data, the later analysis identified candidate immune exposures from TCR beta sequences and from how often those sequences occurred across donors. A handful of DR-DQ haplotypes were handled as single units for association and clustering because linkage in the cohort was strong. The number of typed donors differed by locus: about 629-640 for A, B, C, DRB1 and DQB1; some 540 for DQA1; 600 to 610 for DPA1; and about 450 for DPB1. Both class I and class II loci were covered by HLA typing, at four-digit resolution.

The cohort was made up of approximately 670 healthy bone marrow donors. At the time of sampling, every cohort member was nominally healthy, though immune exposures that went unrecorded were likely present. The donor was CMV seronegative and belonged to the group of 352 seronegative cohort members. Every donor gave a peripheral blood sample, and the peripheral blood mononuclear cells from that sample were used for TCR beta sequencing. The Qiagen DNeasy Blood Extraction Kit was used to extract genomic DNA from the blood cell samples. Summary of the overall study and its limitations: Most TCR sequences were observed very rarely across donors, whereas some public TCRs were present in many individuals. According to a later genetic analysis, donors in an Asian-associated ancestry cluster had fewer N-insertions in productive TCRs than the approximately 690-donor mean. Strong co-occurrence of HLA alleles, especially DR and DQ, made assigning TCR associations to individual alleles difficult. According to the authors, the approach could potentially be generalized to other disease states and immunological phenotypes. A later analysis found that TCR association rates varied across HLA loci, with DRB1 alleles showing the most associated TCRs and HLA-C alleles the fewest. A later analysis associated about 17,000 TCR beta sequences with specific HLA alleles at a false discovery rate of 0.05. A further reported finding was that TCR beta sequences accurately predicted the HLA-A and HLA-B alleles for most subjects in the first cohort. Linkage disequilibrium might explain the correlated functional status among segregating V segments, but an unknown experimental factor could not be excluded. Broadly in line with IMGT annotations, most TCR beta V segments showed up in productive rearrangements about 87% or about 30% of the time in an earlier analysis of several hundred of the donors. A few of the identified cytomegalovirus-associated TCR beta chains were confirmed in vitro to be specific for cytomegalovirus antigens. In a later analysis, most CMV-associated TCR beta chains were found to appear HLA-restricted, with HLA associations seemingly driven largely by CMV exposure. The cohort was sequenced for TCR beta chains only, and without alpha or paired-chain data the features that could be detected were limited. In a later analysis, HLA-associated TCR beta chains were found to be more clonally expanded and to have lower generation probabilities than equally common non-associated chains. In a later analysis, several top co-occurrence clusters were reported to appear linked to parvovirus B19, influenza, CMV and Epstein-Barr virus. For the cohort, immune exposure information was limited to CMV serostatus. The sequencing pipeline was judged likely to have produced a cluster of highly shared sequence variants as a technical artifact. Because counts were too low, around 17 rarely observed V segments, including chromosome 9 orphons, were left out of the earlier analysis of a few hundred of the donors. HLA typing was unavailable for some donors at each locus, so association tests used only the typed subset. Presence/absence analyses assumed roughly uniform sequencing depth across donors, an assumption that may not hold. In both the original and validation cohorts, the classifier was reported to diagnose cytomegalovirus status with high specificity and sensitivity. Some IMGT-functional V segments, including TRBV6-2 and TRBV6-3, could not be distinguished by the 87-base-pair reads and were therefore excluded. V-gene and J-gene trimming of TCR beta chains was associated with a missense DCLRE1C variant in a later genetic analysis, and the association was replicated in an independent cohort. The study gave a list of some 150 TCR beta chains associated with cytomegalovirus.

About this clone itself: Its antigen is unknown. No per-base quality is available; no much larger clone lies one base away.

The receptor library was made with the immunoSEQ multiplex PCR assay. For the multiplex PCR, a mixture combining 60 forward primers for TCR Vbeta segments and 13 reverse primers for TCR Jbeta segments was used. The CDR3 region of rearranged TCR beta genes was amplified from genomic DNA by a multiplex PCR assay. The amplified TCR beta libraries were sequenced on the Illumina HiSeq System as 87-base-pair reads. The original methods were these. In a later analysis, 80 million or so unique TCR beta chains were counted across the 690 or so repertoires, and around 10 million of these chains were shared by at least two donors. Raw reads were error-corrected and collapsed into unique sequences by a nearest-neighbor algorithm in which closely related sequences were merged to remove PCR and sequencing errors. CDR3 sequences were aligned to IMGT reference sequences to assign V, D and J gene segments. For a sequence to be retained, at least a six-nucleotide match to both a V gene segment and a J gene segment was required. A rearrangement was called productive if the CDR3 had no stop codons and remained in frame with V and J, and every other rearrangement was called non-productive. Following IMGT convention, CDR3 was defined as the stretch from the second conserved V-encoded cysteine up to the conserved J-encoded phenylalanine. The earlier analysis of 587 of the donors excluded sequences that lacked an unambiguous match to a single V gene segment. An earlier analysis of almost 600 of the donors classified V segments as functional when productive rearrangements were above 56.7% and as segregating when the standard deviation between donors was above 5%. A statistical classification framework was built for diagnosing cytomegalovirus status from the catalog of TCR beta chain sequences. V and J gene assignment, in a later analysis, came from comparing TCR nucleotide sequences with IMGT/GENE-DB human TR gene sequences. In a later analysis, CDR3 sequences and most-parsimonious VDJ recombination scenarios were assigned using the TCRdist pipeline. In a later analysis, every TCR beta chain was defined by the combination of its CDR3 amino acid sequence and its V-gene family, and reads without a unique V-gene family were dropped. In a later analysis, fewer than 600 highly shared, low-generation-probability nucleotide sequences were removed to address suspected cross-contamination and a sequencing artifact. In a later analysis, a clonal expansion index for each public chain was calculated from normalized within-repertoire ranks of inferred template counts. In a later analysis, generation probabilities were computed with a VDJ recombination model fitted to out-of-frame rearrangements, and the resulting probabilities were checked against IGoR. In a later analysis, TCR-TCR, TCR-HLA and TCR-CMV co-occurrence was scored with hypergeometric tests, and a repertoire-size bias correction was applied to TCR pairs. In a later analysis, false discovery rates were estimated by permuting HLA or CMV assignments 20 times. A later analysis grouped co-occurring TCRs with DBSCAN, adding TCRdist sequence similarity when clustering within HLA-allele-positive subsets. Co-occurrence clustering excluded repertoires with fewer than 30,000 or more than 120,000 public chains, plus five with anomalous nucleotide sharing. TCRdb retrieved this table from immuneACCESS and kept in-frame rearrangements only. Not all clones are present; in checked studies, unresolved V genes account for under half, and no reason is known for the remainder. V, J and clone size were drawn from that table, and D and trimming were deduced from the DNA. This sample is represented by some 190,000 clones; around four fifths of them were singletons. The top ten constitute roughly 1.1% of the sample.

The germline V gene yields SGHNT for CDR1 and YENEEA for CDR2. V and J are truncated by 2 bases and 3 bases respectively, leaving an intervening sequence of 20 bases. The CDR3 contains 18 residues, cysteine and phenylalanine counted. The kept DNA is CDR3 alone, 54 bases in frame from the first base. The rearrangement joined TRBV11-3 to TRBJ2-1; TRBD2 is a weak D gene call, 5 bases matching. The sequencing sample was made of PBMCs. This clonotype was sampled from a woman in her 40s in good health and CMV-seronegative. The DNA sequence reads TGTGCCAGCAGCTTAACAATCCGGCCTGGAGGAAGCTACAATGAGCAGTTCTTC. Its protein is CASSLTIRPGGSYNEQFF.